Listed here is a single T cell receptor beta chain. What it binds is not known. Treatment: oral pan-JAK inhibitor, 5-10 mg twice daily. Once RNA had been extracted, it was reverse transcribed into cDNA to act as the sequencing template. Clones were sequenced by immunoSEQ multiplex PCR, and TCRdb holds only the in-frame ones, with some missing. The table has 150,000 to 200,000 clones, about 55% seen once. The germline V gene has CDR1 SGHRS and CDR2 YFSETQ. After removal of 4 bases from V and 8 bases from J, the junction contained 6 bases not matched to a gene. The CDR3 is 13 residues long. The sample belongs to a study of CD8+ T cells in alopecia areata. Study outcomes and limitations: Patients displayed less clarity in TCR sharing than mice, a finding possibly related to HLA. For baseline CD8+ expansion, any link to response stays uncertain with one nonresponder. Scalp sample sequencing also detects resident alphabeta T cells of normal skin.

The chain joins TRBV5-1 to TRBJ1-2; 9 bases are a match to TRBD1. Sequencing used CD8+ T cells sorted from blood, obtained at week 24, from a patient treated with tofacitinib. The clonotype originates from a human donor with alopecia areata. The CDR3 spells CASSPDRGDGYTF. The CDR3, as DNA: TGCGCCAGCAGCCCGGACAGGGGAGACGGCTACACCTTC.